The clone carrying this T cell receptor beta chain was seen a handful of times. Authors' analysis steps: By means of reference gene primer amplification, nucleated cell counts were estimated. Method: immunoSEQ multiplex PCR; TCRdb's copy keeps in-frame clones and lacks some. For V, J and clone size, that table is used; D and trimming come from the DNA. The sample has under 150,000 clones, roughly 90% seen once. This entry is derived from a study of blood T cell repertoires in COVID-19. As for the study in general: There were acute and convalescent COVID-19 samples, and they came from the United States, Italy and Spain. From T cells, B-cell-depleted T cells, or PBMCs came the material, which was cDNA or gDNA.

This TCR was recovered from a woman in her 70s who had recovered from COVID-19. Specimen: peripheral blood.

The CDR3 bases are TGTGCCAGCAGCTTACGCCAGGGTGCAACTAATGAAAAACTGTTTTTT. Amino acid sequence: CASSLRQGATNEKLFF. The genes are TRBV7-6 and TRBJ1-4; perhaps TRBD1 as D (5 bases). This CDR3 is 16 amino acids long. Trimming took off 2 bases at V and 0 bases at J, with 10 bases between the two ends. The germline gives CDR1 SGHVS, CDR2 FNYEAQ.